This T cell receptor beta chain was captured in a study of T-cell memory formation after mild COVID-19. The study's findings and limits: Pre-infection memory held some responding clones, suggesting pre-existing cross-reactive T cells responded.

Many counts were recorded for this clonotype. Its specificity is unknown. Each CDR3 protein gets one entry after TCRdb re-called the 5' RACE reads with MiXCR. Among fewer than 400,000 distinct CDR3 sequences listed, approximately 16% were seen once. Germline-derived CDR1 and CDR2 are MNHEY and SVGAGI. The length of the CDR3 is 17 residues. The V gene lost 4 bases and the J gene lost 4 bases, with 23 bases spanning the gap. Sequenced material: PBMCs or a T cell subset sorted from them (not recorded which). The clonotype comes from a man younger than 35 who had mild COVID-19 (a few samples of this study predate the infection). Cell type and time point are not known. The gene calls are TRBV6-5 and TRBJ2-7, with D hard to call. The CDR3 DNA follows: TGTGCCAGCAGTTTTGTTAAGGCCGGTAAGAATTCTTACGAGCAGTACGTC. Amino acids: CASSFVKAGKNSYEQYV.